This passage covers 31 T cell receptor beta chains from one sample sequenced in a study of blood T cell repertoires in COVID-19. TCRdb's table, derived via immunoSEQ multiplex PCR, lists solely in-frame clones and lacks some. The sample includes under 300,000 clones, over 70% of them seen just once. Sequenced input: peripheral blood. Source of these receptors: a man older than 75 with acute or convalescent COVID-19.

This chain joins TRBV30 and TRBJ1-3; TRBD1 matches at 10 bases. CDR1 is GTSNPN, CDR2 SVGIG, per germline (reference sequence). The CDR3 sequence is 14 residues long. With V trimmed by 5 bases and J by 1 base, 2 bases remained unmatched. The CDR3 bases are TGTGCCTGGGGGACAGGGGTTTCTGGAAACACCATATATTTT. Translating gives CAWGTGVSGNTIYF.

The V gene is TRBV11-2, the J gene TRBJ1-2, with D possibly TRBD1 on 6 matching bases. The V and J ends lost 2 bases and 2 bases respectively, with 12 bases between them. Per germline, CDR1 SGHAT and CDR2 FQNNGV. The CDR3 is 15 residues long. The CDR3 sequence is CASSLLGGWNYGYTF. The CDR3 region has the DNA TGTGCCAGCAGCTTACTAGGGGGTTGGAACTATGGCTACACCTTC. The entire variable domain, with the rest obtained from reference TRBV11-2 and TRBJ1-2, is as follows: EAGVAQSPRYKIIEKRQSVAFWCNPISGHATLYWYQQILGQGPKLLIQFQNNGVVDDSQLPKDRFSAERLKGVDSTLKIQPAKLEDSAVYLCASSLLGGWNYGYTFGSGTRLTVV.

The chain links TRBV19 to TRBJ2-4; possible D gene TRBD1, 6 bases. This CDR3 is built from 17 residues. Trimming removed 3 bases from V and 6 bases from J, with 21 bases in between. CDR1 and CDR2 from the germline V gene are LNHDA and SQIVND (reference sequence). Written as DNA, the CDR3 is TGTGCCAGTAGTATGGGGCAGGGGAAGTTTCAAGTAAACATTCAGTACTTC. Its translation is CASSMGQGKFQVNIQYF.

The chain employs TRBV11-1 and TRBJ2-1; a possible D gene is TRBD1 (5 bases). Trimming shortened V by 1 base and J by 6 bases, and 7 bases separated the two germline ends. The CDR3 is 13 residues long. Germline lookup yields CDR1 SGHAT and CDR2 FQDESV (reference sequence). CDR3 in amino acids: CASSLEGVNEQFF. The CDR3 DNA reads TGTGCCAGCAGCTTAGAAGGGGTCAATGAGCAGTTCTTC.

The chain links TRBV3-1 (or the pseudogene TRBV3-2) to TRBJ2-5; tentative D call: TRBD1 (7 bases). V lost 2 bases and J lost 7, with 14 bases in between. The length of the CDR3 is 14 residues. Germline CDR1 is LGHDT and CDR2 is YNNKEL (reference sequence). As DNA, the CDR3 is TGTGCCAGCAGCCAATTGGAGGGGGCTGGGACCCAGTACTTC. Translated: CASSQLEGAGTQYF.

The chain uses TRBV11-1 and TRBJ2-7; TRBD2 aligns across 12 bases. The germline gives CDR1 SGHAT, CDR2 FQDESV (reference sequence). CDR3 size: 13 residues. V was clipped by 5 bases and J by 6 bases; unmatched bases: 2. In nucleotides, the CDR3 is TGTGCCAGCAGCGAGGGACTAGCGGGCGAGCAGTACTTC. It specifies CASSEGLAGEQYF.

V and J are TRBV7-8 and TRBJ2-3; TRBD2 might be the D (5 bases). The germline V and J ends were trimmed by 5 bases and 3 bases, with 9 bases remaining between them. CDR1 SGHVS and CDR2 FQNEAQ come from the germline V gene. The CDR3 is 13 residues long. The CDR3 DNA reads TGTGCCAGCAGCCGAGGGCCTACAGATACGCAGTATTTT. This encodes CASSRGPTDTQYF.

The chain carries TRBV7-2 and TRBJ2-7; perhaps TRBD2 as D (5 bases). The germline gives CDR1 SGHTA, CDR2 FQGNSA. Trimming pared 2 bases from V and 5 bases from J, leaving 13 bases between. The CDR3 covers 14 residues. In nucleotides, the CDR3 is TGTGCCAGCAGCTTAATCGGTAGCGTGAACGAGCAGTACTTC. It yields the protein CASSLIGSVNEQYF.

The chain recombines TRBV3-1 (or the pseudogene TRBV3-2) with TRBJ1-5, with 11 bases matching TRBD1. Germline V lookup: CDR1 LGHDT, CDR2 YNNKEL (reference sequence). V trimming: 5 bases; J trimming: 7 bases; junction bases outside the gene matches: 7. This CDR3 is 15 amino acids long. The DNA of the CDR3 is TGTGCCAGCAGCTCCGGACAGGGGGCAGGACAGCCCCAGCATTTT. Translation: CASSSGQGAGQPQHF.

The V gene is TRBV20-1, the J gene TRBJ2-1; D may be TRBD2 (6 bases). The CDR3 is made up of 11 amino acids. Germline assignment: CDR1 DFQATT and CDR2 SNEGSKA (reference sequence). V was shortened by 6 bases and J by 9 bases, with 12 bases between the two germline ends. CDR3 in amino acids: CSARLVVEQFF. The CDR3 DNA reads as TGCAGTGCCAGACTAGTTGTTGAGCAGTTCTTC.

This chain links TRBV12-3 or TRBV12-4 with TRBJ1-1; 7 bases are shared with TRBD1. V dropped 5 bases and J dropped 10; count of bases not matched to a gene: 10. CDR3 length: 13 amino acids. CDR3 amino acids: CASSAEGAPRAFF. DNA of the CDR3: TGTGCCAGCAGTGCGGAGGGGGCCCCACGAGCTTTCTTT.

The chain employs TRBV16 and TRBJ1-4; D is uncertain. Trimming pared 0 bases from V and 6 bases from J, leaving 8 bases between. CDR1 is KGHSY and CDR2 is FQNENV in the germline V gene. The CDR3 runs to 14 residues. The CDR3 nucleotides are TGTGCCAGCAGCCAATCAGACAAGTATGAAAAACTGTTTTTT. Translated: CASSQSDKYEKLFF. The whole variable domain, filled in from reference TRBV16 and TRBJ1-4, reads GEEVAQTPKHLVRGEGQKAKLYCAPIKGHSYVFWYQQVLKNEFKFLISFQNENVFDETGMPKERFSAKCLPNSPCSLEIQATKLEDSAVYFCASSQSDKYEKLFFGSGTQLSVL.

The CDR3 DNA sequence: TGTGCCAGTAGGGCGACCCCTAGAGGTACTGAAGCTTTCTTT. Translation gives CASRATPRGTEAFF. The V call is TRBV19, the J call TRBJ1-1; D is unresolved. The CDR3 runs to 14 residues. Germline loops: CDR1 LNHDA, CDR2 SQIVND (reference sequence). Trimming shortened V by 6 bases and J by 5 bases, and 16 bases separated the two germline ends.

V gene TRBV25-1 combines with J gene TRBJ2-2, with 8 bases that match TRBD2. There are 17 residues in the CDR3. Trimming took 0 bases from V and 0 from J; bases not matched to a gene: 3. Germline CDR1 is MGHDK and CDR2 is SYGVNS. CDR3 bases: TGTGCCAGCAGTGAATATGTCGGGGGGGCGAACACCGGGGAGCTGTTTTTT. This translates into CASSEYVGGANTGELFF.

In this sample, this clone turned up a few times. The chain links TRBV5-6 to TRBJ2-6; 8 positions match TRBD1. J gave up 1 base and V 3 bases, and 0 bases lay outside the gene matches. This CDR3 region has 15 residues. Germline loops: CDR1 SGHDT, CDR2 YYEEEE. The CDR3 nucleotides are TGTGCCAGCAGCTGGACAGGGTCTGGGGCCAACGTCCTGACTTTC. Amino acid sequence: CASSWTGSGANVLTF.

This clone was recorded only once. The chain combines TRBV11-2 with TRBJ2-3; the D gene is possibly TRBD2 (5 bases). Germline CDR1 reads SGHAT; CDR2 reads FQNNGV. There are 16 residues in the CDR3. V was clipped by 5 bases and J by 5 bases, with 20 bases between them. The DNA of the CDR3 is TGTGCCAGCAGCCCCGGGCGGGTTAGCTGGATAGATACGCAGTATTTT. The encoded protein is CASSPGRVSWIDTQYF.

In regard to this clone: This sample also contains other DNA sequences that code for the same CDR3. The chain employs TRBV10-3 and TRBJ1-5, with 8 bases identical to TRBD1. CDR1 and CDR2 from the germline V gene are ENHRY and SYGVKD. The CDR3 runs 15 residues. Trimming removed 5 bases from V and 3 bases from J; junction bases left unmatched: 6. The CDR3 protein is CAISSSDRDNQPQHF. As DNA, the CDR3 is TGTGCCATCAGTTCCTCGGACAGGGACAATCAGCCCCAGCATTTT.

This chain connects TRBV5-1 to TRBJ1-2; 12 bases agree with TRBD1. This CDR3 is built from 14 residues. V dropped 6 bases and J dropped 8; count of bases not matched to a gene: 8. CDR1 is SGHRS, CDR2 YFSETQ, per germline. CDR3 in amino acids: CASNPGQGASGYTF. DNA of the CDR3: TGCGCCAGCAACCCGGGACAGGGGGCCAGCGGCTACACCTTC.

This chain links TRBV5-4 with TRBJ1-4; the match to TRBD1 covers 7 bases. V gave up 4 bases and J gave up 4 bases; unmatched junction bases: 4. The CDR3 consists of 14 residues. CDR1 is SGHNT and CDR2 is YYREEE in the germline V gene (reference sequence). CDR3 in DNA: TGTGCCAGCAGCGACGGGACAGATAATGAAAAACTGTTTTTT. Its translation is CASSDGTDNEKLFF.

The CDR3 protein is CASSPEAVGYTF. The CDR3, as DNA: TGTGCCAGCAGCCCGGAGGCGGTCGGCTACACCTTC. V is TRBV7-9 and J is TRBJ1-2; D not resolved. Trimming cost V 5 bases and J 8 bases, with 12 bases left between them. The CDR3 sequence is 12 residues long. From germline, CDR1 is SEHNR and CDR2 FQNEAQ (reference sequence).

The chain recombines TRBV19 with TRBJ2-2; possible D gene TRBD1, 7 bases. CDR3 length: 15 residues. Trimming removed 6 bases from V and 5 bases from J, with 16 bases in between. Germline-derived CDR1 and CDR2 are LNHDA and SQIVND (reference sequence). The CDR3 reads CASSIDRAGTGELFF. In DNA form, the CDR3 reads TGTGCCAGTAGCATCGACAGGGCGGGGACCGGGGAGCTGTTTTTT.

The chain couples TRBV9 to TRBJ1-6; TRBD1 agrees at 8 bases. J was trimmed by 7 bases and V by 3 bases; bases with no gene match: 9. The CDR3 is made up of 16 amino acids. CDR1 is SGDLS and CDR2 is YYNGEE in the germline V gene. CDR3 loop: CASSANLGQENSPLHF. CDR3 nucleotides: TGTGCCAGCAGCGCTAATCTGGGACAGGAGAATTCACCCCTCCACTTT. The full variable domain, with the rest looked up from reference TRBV9 and TRBJ1-6, is DSGVTQTPKHLITATGQRVTLRCSPRSGDLSVYWYQQSLDQGLQFLIQYYNGEERAKGNILERFSAQQFPDLHSELNLSSLELGDSALYFCASSANLGQENSPLHFGNGTRLTVT.

J is TRBJ1-1 and V is TRBV6-5, with 8 nucleotides matching TRBD1. Germline V lookup: CDR1 MNHEY, CDR2 SVGAGI. Trimming removed 11 bases from V and 1 base from J; junction bases left unmatched: 12. The CDR3 length is 15 residues. This CDR3 reads CASGQAGLGNTEAFF. The CDR3, as DNA: TGTGCCTCGGGACAGGCTGGCCTAGGGAACACTGAAGCTTTCTTT.

The chain has TRBV28 and TRBJ1-1; 7 bases are a match to TRBD1. V was pared by 1 base and J by 11 bases, with 4 bases of the junction left unmatched. The CDR3 contains 12 residues. CDR1 and CDR2 from the germline V gene are MDHEN and SYDVKM. DNA for the CDR3: TGTGCCAGCAGTTTATTTCCAGGGGGGGCTTTCTTT. Translated, it gives CASSLFPGGAFF.

This chain uses TRBV15 with TRBJ2-7; 8 positions match TRBD1. After removal of 1 base from V and 4 bases from J, the junction contained 9 bases not matched to a gene. The germline V gene encodes CDR1 LNHNV and CDR2 YYDKDF (reference sequence). The CDR3 contains 16 residues. The CDR3 nucleotides read TGTGCCACCAGCAGAGGGGACAGGCGACCTGTTTACGAGCAGTACTTC. Translating it yields CATSRGDRRPVYEQYF. Full variable domain (outside the CDR3, taken from reference TRBV15 and TRBJ2-7): DAMVIQNPRYQVTQFGKPVTLSCSQTLNHNVMYWYQQKSSQAPKLLFHYYDKDFNNEADTPDNFQSRRPNTSFCFLDIRSPGLGDTAMYLCATSRGDRRPVYEQYFGPGTRLTVT.

The chain carries TRBV2 and TRBJ2-5, with 8 bases fitting TRBD2. The CDR3 runs to 14 residues. The junction had 8 bases not matched to a gene; V was cut back by 6 bases and J by 5 bases. Germline CDR1 reads SNHLY; CDR2 reads FYNNEI. CDR3 nucleotides: TGTGCCAGCAGCGCCCGGACTAGCAAGGAGACCCAGTACTTC. Its translation: CASSARTSKETQYF.

This clone appeared a single time. This rearrangement joins TRBV25-1 to TRBJ2-1; 7 positions agree with TRBD2. CDR3 length equals 13 residues. Germline assignment: CDR1 MGHDK and CDR2 SYGVNS. With 8 bases clipped from V and 7 bases from J, the junction kept 8 bases outside the gene matches. CDR3 in amino acids: CASGPAGVNEQFF. Here the CDR3 DNA reads TGTGCCAGCGGCCCCGCGGGGGTTAATGAGCAGTTCTTC. Using reference TRBV25-1 and TRBJ2-1 for the parts outside the CDR3, the full variable domain is EADIYQTPRYLVIGTGKKITLECSQTMGHDKMYWYQQDPGMELHLIHYSYGVNSTEKGDLSSESTVSRIRTEHFPLTLESARPSHTSQYLCASGPAGVNEQFFGPGTRLTVL.

This clone showed up just a few times. The V and J genes are TRBV2 and TRBJ2-1; D unresolved. V was clipped by 3 bases and J by 6 bases, with 6 bases between them. Germline V lookup: CDR1 SNHLY, CDR2 FYNNEI. The CDR3 covers 12 residues. The CDR3 loop is CASSDRFNEQFF. For the CDR3, the DNA is TGTGCCAGCAGTGATCGGTTCAATGAGCAGTTCTTC.

V and J are TRBV6-1 and TRBJ2-7; D uncertain. Trimming left V 1 base short and J 3 bases short, with 16 bases between. The CDR3 covers 16 residues. Germline lookup yields CDR1 MNHNS and CDR2 SASEGT. The CDR3 DNA follows: TGTGCCAGCAGTGAAGGTCCGGTGATGGTCTACTACGAGCAGTACTTC. It codes for CASSEGPVMVYYEQYF.

V is TRBV5-8 and J is TRBJ1-1; D may be TRBD1 (5 bases). The CDR3 consists of 16 residues. Germline values: CDR1 SGHTS, CDR2 YDEGEE. The V end lost 2 bases, the J end lost 5 bases, and 19 bases lay between the germline ends. The CDR3 DNA reads TGTGCCAGCAGCTTACGTTTAAGGCAGGGTCGAACTGAAGCTTTCTTT. Translated: CASSLRLRQGRTEAFF.

The chain recombines TRBV20-1 with TRBJ2-7, with D possibly TRBD2 on 5 matching bases. The V and J ends lost 3 bases and 5 bases respectively, with 8 bases between them. Germline V lookup: CDR1 DFQATT, CDR2 SNEGSKA (reference sequence). The CDR3 covers 11 residues. In DNA, the CDR3 is TGCAGTGCTAGTCTCGGGGACGAGCAGTACTTC. This codes for CSASLGDEQYF.